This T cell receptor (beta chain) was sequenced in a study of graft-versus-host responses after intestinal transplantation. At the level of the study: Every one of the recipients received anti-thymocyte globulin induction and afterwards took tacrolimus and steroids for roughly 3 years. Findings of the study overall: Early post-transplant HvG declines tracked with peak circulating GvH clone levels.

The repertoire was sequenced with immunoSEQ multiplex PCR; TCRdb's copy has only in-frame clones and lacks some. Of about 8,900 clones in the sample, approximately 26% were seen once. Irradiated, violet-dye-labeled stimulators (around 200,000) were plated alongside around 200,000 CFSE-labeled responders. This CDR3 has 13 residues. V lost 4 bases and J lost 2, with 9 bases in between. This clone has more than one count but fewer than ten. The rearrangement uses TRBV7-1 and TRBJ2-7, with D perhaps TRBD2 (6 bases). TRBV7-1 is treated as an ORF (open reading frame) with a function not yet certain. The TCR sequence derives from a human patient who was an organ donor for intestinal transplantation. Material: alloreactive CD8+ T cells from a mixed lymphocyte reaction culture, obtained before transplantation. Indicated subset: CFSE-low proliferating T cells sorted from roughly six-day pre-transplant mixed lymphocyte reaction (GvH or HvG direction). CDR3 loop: CASSLRLAYEQYF. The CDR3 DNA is TGTGCCAGCAGCTTAAGACTAGCCTACGAGCAGTACTTC.